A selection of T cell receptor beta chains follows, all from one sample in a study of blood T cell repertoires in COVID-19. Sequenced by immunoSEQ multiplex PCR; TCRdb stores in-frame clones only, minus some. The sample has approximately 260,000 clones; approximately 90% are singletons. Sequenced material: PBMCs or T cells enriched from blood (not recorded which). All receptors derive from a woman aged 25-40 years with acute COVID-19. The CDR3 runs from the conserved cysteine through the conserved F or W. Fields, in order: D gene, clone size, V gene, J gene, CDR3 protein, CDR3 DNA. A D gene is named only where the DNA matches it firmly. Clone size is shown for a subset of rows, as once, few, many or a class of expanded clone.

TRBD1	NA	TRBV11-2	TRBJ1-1	CASSSGQMNTEAFF	TGTGCCAGCAGCTCGGGACAGATGAACACTGAAGCTTTCTTT
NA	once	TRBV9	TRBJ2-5	CASSGPQWGGRETQYF	TGTGCCAGCAGCGGCCCGCAATGGGGGGGCCGGGAGACCCAGTACTTC
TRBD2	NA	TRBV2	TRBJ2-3	CASLPGGGALGTDTQYF	TGTGCCAGCCTCCCGGGAGGGGGGGCACTAGGAACAGATACGCAGTATTTT
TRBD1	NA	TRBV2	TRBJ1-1	CASSEDRGTEAFF	TGTGCCAGCAGTGAGGACAGGGGAACTGAAGCTTTCTTT
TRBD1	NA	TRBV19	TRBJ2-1	CASSIWGQGPVGQFF	TGTGCCAGTAGTATTTGGGGACAGGGACCTGTCGGGCAGTTCTTC
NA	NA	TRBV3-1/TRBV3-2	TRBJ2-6	CASSQDSGSSGANVLTF	TGTGCCAGCAGCCAAGATTCGGGATCCTCTGGGGCCAACGTCCTGACTTTC
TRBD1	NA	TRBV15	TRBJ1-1	CATSRDSPGQGFRGPNTEAFF	TGTGCCACCAGCAGAGATTCCCCGGGACAGGGTTTTAGAGGTCCGAACACTGAAGCTTTCTTT
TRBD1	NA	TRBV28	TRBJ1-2	CASSVGQDQYGYTF	TGTGCCAGCAGTGTGGGACAGGACCAATATGGCTACACCTTC
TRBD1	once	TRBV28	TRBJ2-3	CASRGQVGGQYF	TGTGCCAGTCGAGGACAGGTAGGGGGGCAGTATTTT
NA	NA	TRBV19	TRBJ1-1	CASSITVLTEAFF	TGTGCCAGTAGTATCACAGTACTGACTGAAGCTTTCTTT
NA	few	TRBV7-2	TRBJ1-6	CASSSGVGGSPLHF	TGTGCCAGCAGTTCAGGGGTCGGTGGTTCACCCCTCCACTTT
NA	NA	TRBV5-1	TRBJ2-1	CASSLVQNNEQFF	TGCGCCAGCAGCTTGGTTCAGAACAATGAGCAGTTCTTC
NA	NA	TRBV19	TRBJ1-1	CASSIRTVSEAFF	TGTGCCAGTAGTATAAGGACAGTTTCTGAAGCTTTCTTT
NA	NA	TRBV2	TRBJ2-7	CASSYREIGEQYF	TGTGCCAGCAGCTACCGGGAAATCGGTGAGCAGTACTTC
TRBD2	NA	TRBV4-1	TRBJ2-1	CASSHAGRAKGNEQFF	TGCGCCAGCAGCCATGCCGGGAGGGCAAAAGGGAATGAGCAGTTCTTC
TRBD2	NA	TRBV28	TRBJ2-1	CASLSGSSYNEQFF	TGTGCCAGCCTGAGCGGGAGCTCCTACAATGAGCAGTTCTTC
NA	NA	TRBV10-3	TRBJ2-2	CAIGGGRLNTGELFF	TGTGCCATAGGGGGAGGGCGACTGAACACCGGGGAGCTGTTTTTT
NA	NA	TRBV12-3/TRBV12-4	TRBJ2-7	CASSVHGNEQYF	TGTGCCAGCAGTGTTCACGGGAACGAGCAGTACTTC
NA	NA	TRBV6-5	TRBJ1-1	CASARVLNTEAFF	TGTGCCAGCGCCCGGGTCTTGAACACTGAAGCTTTCTTT
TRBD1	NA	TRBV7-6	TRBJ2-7	CASSRLTGSGTYEQYF	TGTGCCAGCAGCCGACTGACAGGGTCAGGCACCTACGAGCAGTACTTC
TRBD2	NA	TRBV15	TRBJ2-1	CATRREIPYNEQFF	TGTGCCACCCGGCGGGAGATCCCCTACAATGAGCAGTTCTTC
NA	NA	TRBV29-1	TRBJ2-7	CSVAQQQYEQYF	TGCAGCGTTGCACAGCAACAATACGAGCAGTACTTC
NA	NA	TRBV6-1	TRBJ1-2	CASSASRTWGADGYTF	TGTGCCAGCAGTGCCTCCCGGACATGGGGCGCGGATGGCTACACCTTC
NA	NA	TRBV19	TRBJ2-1	CASSISGSSYNEQFF	TGTGCCAGTAGTATATCCGGGAGCTCCTACAATGAGCAGTTCTTC
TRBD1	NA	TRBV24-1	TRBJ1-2	CATSEQDRDYGYTF	TGTGCCACCAGTGAGCAGGACAGGGACTATGGCTACACCTTC
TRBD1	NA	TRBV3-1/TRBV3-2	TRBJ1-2	CASSQERKGTGSINGYTF	TGTGCCAGCAGCCAAGAAAGAAAGGGGACAGGGAGTATAAACGGCTACACCTTC
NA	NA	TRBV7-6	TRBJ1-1	CASSIDRNTEAFF	TGTGCCAGCAGCATCGACAGGAACACTGAAGCTTTCTTT